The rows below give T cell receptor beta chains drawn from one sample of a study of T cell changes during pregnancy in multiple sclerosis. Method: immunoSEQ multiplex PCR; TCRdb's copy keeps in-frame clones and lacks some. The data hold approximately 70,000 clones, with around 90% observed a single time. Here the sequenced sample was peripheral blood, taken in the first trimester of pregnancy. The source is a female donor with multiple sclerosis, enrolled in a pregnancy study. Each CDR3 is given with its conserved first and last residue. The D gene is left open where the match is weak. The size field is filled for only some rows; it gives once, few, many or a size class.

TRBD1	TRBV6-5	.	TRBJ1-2	CASSWGSGTGTLGYTF	TGTGCCAGCAGTTGGGGATCTGGGACAGGCACCTTAGGCTACACCTTC
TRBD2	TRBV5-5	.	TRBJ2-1	CASSRAREGYYNEQFF	TGTGCCAGCAGTCGGGCGCGGGAGGGGTATTACAATGAGCAGTTCTTC
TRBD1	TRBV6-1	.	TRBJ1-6	CASSDATGRLDNSPLHF	TGTGCCAGCAGTGATGCGACAGGGCGGCTAGATAATTCACCCCTCCACTTT
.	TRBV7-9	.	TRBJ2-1	CASSLVRGLYNEQFF	TGTGCCAGCAGCTTAGTGAGGGGACTCTACAATGAGCAGTTCTTC
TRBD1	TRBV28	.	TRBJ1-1	CASSSYDRGGEAFF	TGTGCCAGCAGTTCGTACGACAGGGGGGGTGAAGCTTTCTTT
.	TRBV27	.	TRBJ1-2	CASSLGAGVDGYTF	TGTGCCAGCAGTTTAGGTGCAGGGGTGGATGGCTACACCTTC
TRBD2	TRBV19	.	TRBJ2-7	CASSLAGGRLYF	TGTGCCAGTAGTTTAGCGGGAGGTAGACTGTACTTC
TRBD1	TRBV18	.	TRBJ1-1	CASSPRQGGRTEAFF	TGTGCCAGCTCACCGCGCCAGGGGGGACGGACTGAAGCTTTCTTT
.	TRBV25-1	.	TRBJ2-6	CASSNSGANVLTF	TGTGCCAGCTCCAACTCTGGGGCCAACGTCCTGACTTTC
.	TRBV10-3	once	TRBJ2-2	CAIREGRDANTGELFF	TGTGCCATCAGGGAGGGGAGAGACGCGAACACCGGGGAGCTGTTTTTT
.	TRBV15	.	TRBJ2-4	CATAAGPNIQYF	TGTGCCACCGCGGCAGGGCCAAACATTCAGTACTTC
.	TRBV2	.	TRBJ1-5	CASSVSEEGQPQHF	TGTGCCAGCAGTGTCAGCGAGGAGGGTCAGCCCCAGCATTTT
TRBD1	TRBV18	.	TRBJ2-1	CASCERQGGYNEQFF	TGTGCCAGCTGCGAGCGACAGGGGGGCTACAATGAGCAGTTCTTC
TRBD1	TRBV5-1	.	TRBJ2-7	CASSLVAGGQLGQRQYF	TGCGCCAGCAGCTTGGTGGCAGGGGGACAATTAGGGCAAAGGCAGTACTTC
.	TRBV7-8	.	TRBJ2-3	CASSLVRVMGRVRTHTQYF	TGTGCCAGCAGCTTAGTACGGGTAATGGGCAGGGTCCGTACACATACGCAGTATTTT
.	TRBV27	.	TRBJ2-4	CASRMDTLAKNIQYF	TGTGCCAGCAGGATGGACACCCTAGCCAAAAACATTCAGTACTTC
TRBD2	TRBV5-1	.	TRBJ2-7	CASRSGTSGTYEQYF	TGCGCCAGCCGTTCCGGGACTAGCGGTACCTACGAGCAGTACTTC
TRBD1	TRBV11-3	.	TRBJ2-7	CASSIGQGALYEQYF	TGTGCCAGCAGCATCGGACAGGGGGCGCTTTACGAGCAGTACTTC
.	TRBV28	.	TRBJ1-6	CASTPGGSSYNSPLHF	TGTGCCAGCACTCCGGGCGGGAGCTCCTATAATTCACCCCTCCACTTT
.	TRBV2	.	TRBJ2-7	CASSYDRPHPYEQYF	TGTGCCAGCAGTTACGACAGACCCCACCCCTACGAGCAGTACTTC
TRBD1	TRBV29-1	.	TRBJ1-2	CSVLTGGNGDYTF	TGCAGCGTTCTTACAGGGGGTAACGGGGACTACACCTTC
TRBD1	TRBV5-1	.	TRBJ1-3	CASSMLKAGGSGNTIYF	TGCGCCAGCAGCATGCTGAAAGCAGGGGGCTCTGGAAACACCATATATTTT
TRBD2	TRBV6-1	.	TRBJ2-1	CASSEADSGIPNEQFF	TGTGCCAGCAGTGAAGCTGATAGCGGGATACCCAATGAGCAGTTCTTC
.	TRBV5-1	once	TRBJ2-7	CASSSGDNSYEQYF	TGCGCCAGCAGCTCCGGGGACAACTCCTACGAGCAGTACTTC
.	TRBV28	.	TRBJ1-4	CASSLAGLDEKLFF	TGTGCCAGCAGTTTAGCAGGACTGGACGAAAAACTGTTTTTT
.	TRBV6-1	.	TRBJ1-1	CASSSGSQGDEAFF	TGTGCCAGCAGTTCCGGGAGCCAAGGGGATGAAGCTTTCTTT
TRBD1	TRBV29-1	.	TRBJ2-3	CSVRPGQVSTDTQYF	TGCAGCGTACGTCCGGGACAGGTCTCCACAGATACGCAGTATTTT
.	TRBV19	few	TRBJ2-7	CASRRTGTGASEQYF	TGTGCCAGTAGAAGAACAGGAACGGGTGCCAGCGAGCAGTACTTC
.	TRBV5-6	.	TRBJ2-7	CASRSGFAYEQYF	TGTGCCAGCAGATCGGGGTTTGCCTACGAGCAGTACTTC
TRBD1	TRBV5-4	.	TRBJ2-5	CASSRGQREEETQYF	TGTGCCAGCAGCCGGGGACAGCGCGAAGAAGAGACCCAGTACTTC
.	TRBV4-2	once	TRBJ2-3	CASSQSVGRDTQYF	TGTGCCAGCAGCCAATCCGTAGGCAGGGATACGCAGTATTTT
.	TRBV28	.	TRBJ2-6	CASSLDTSTSGANVLTF	TGTGCCAGCAGCTTGGACACCTCTACCTCTGGGGCCAACGTCCTGACTTTC
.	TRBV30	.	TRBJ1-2	CAWSQERPTF	TGTGCCTGGAGCCAAGAGCGGCCCACCTTC
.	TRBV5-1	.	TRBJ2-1	CASSPAGPQNEQFF	TGCGCCAGCAGCCCAGCGGGCCCCCAAAATGAGCAGTTCTTC
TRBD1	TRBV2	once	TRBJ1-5	CASSQPGTGEQPQHF	TGTGCCAGCAGTCAACCCGGGACAGGGGAACAGCCCCAGCATTTT
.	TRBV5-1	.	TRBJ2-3	CASSLVRGEFDTQYF	TGCGCCAGCAGCTTAGTTCGGGGTGAATTTGATACGCAGTATTTT
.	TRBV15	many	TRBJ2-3	CATSPKSPSIDTQYF	TGTGCCACCAGCCCCAAAAGCCCCTCGATAGATACGCAGTATTTT
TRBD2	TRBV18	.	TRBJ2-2	CASSPGGGSNTGELFF	TGTGCCAGCTCACCGGGCGGGGGATCGAACACCGGGGAGCTGTTTTTT
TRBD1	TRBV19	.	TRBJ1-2	CASSDSGTGNYGYTF	TGTGCCAGTAGCGATTCCGGGACAGGGAACTATGGCTACACCTTC
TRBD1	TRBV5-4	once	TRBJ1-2	CASSRDSRSGGYTF	TGTGCCAGCAGCAGGGACAGCCGCTCGGGCGGCTACACCTTC